The 25 T cell receptor beta chains reported below all come from one sample, sequenced in a study of blood T cell repertoires in COVID-19. TCRdb's copy holds only in-frame clones and misses some; the assay was immunoSEQ multiplex PCR. This repertoire shows roughly 75,000 clones, 65% to 90% found once; its top ten account for around 9.6%. The source material was peripheral blood. The receptors stem from a man aged 45-60 years with COVID-19, enrolled during active disease.

The chain uses TRBV24-1 and TRBJ1-4, with 7 bases fitting TRBD1. The V segment lost 3 bases and the J segment 1 base; nucleotides outside the gene matches: 4. Germline lookup yields CDR1 KGHDR and CDR2 SFDVKD. This CDR3 region has 16 residues. For the CDR3, the DNA is TGTGCCACCAGTGATGCGCAGGGGGTAACTAATGAAAAACTGTTTTTT. Translating it yields CATSDAQGVTNEKLFF.

In this sample, this clone turned up a few times. This chain uses TRBV6-5 with TRBJ1-1, with a possible D match to TRBD1 (5 bases). V was pared by 5 bases and J by 2 bases, with 12 bases between. CDR3 length equals 14 residues. The germline V gene has CDR1 MNHEY and CDR2 SVGAGI. The CDR3: CASSTTEINTEAFF. In DNA form, the CDR3 reads TGTGCCAGCAGTACGACAGAGATCAACACTGAAGCTTTCTTT.

This clone showed up just a few times. The germline gene is not matched at one end of the junction; a read error may be the cause. This chain uses TRBV28 with TRBJ1-2; possibly TRBD1 for D (5 bases). This CDR3 has 11 residues. CDR1 MDHEN and CDR2 SYDVKM come from the germline V gene. The CDR3 DNA reads as TGTGCCAGCACCAAGGGCAGGGTTCAGGTCTTC. Residues: CASTKGRVQVF.

This rearrangement joins TRBV4-1 to TRBJ1-1; 8 bases match TRBD1. CDR3 length: 16 amino acids. The trim removed 1 base at V and 9 bases at J, leaving 13 bases unmatched. Germline V lookup: CDR1 MGHRA, CDR2 YSYEKL. The CDR3 sequence: CASSQGRQGLGGKAFF. The CDR3 DNA reads TGCGCCAGCAGCCAAGGGCGACAGGGGTTAGGTGGTAAAGCTTTCTTT.

Note on this clone: The germline gene is not matched at one end of the junction; a read error may be the cause. The rearrangement joins TRBV12-3 or TRBV12-4 to TRBJ1-5; D gene unclear. This CDR3 is built from 12 residues. CDR3 sequence reads: CASSPVNRPQHF. The CDR3 coding sequence is TGTGCCAGCAGCCCCGTAAATCGGCCCCAGCATTTT.

The chain uses TRBV6-5 and TRBJ1-5; 8 bases map to TRBD1. This CDR3 comprises 16 residues. The germline CDR1 and CDR2 sequences are MNHEY and SVGAGI. J gave up 4 bases and V 4 bases, and 9 bases lay outside the gene matches. Here the CDR3 DNA reads TGTGCCAGCAGTTCGACCGACAGGGGAGGAAATCAGCCCCAGCATTTT. Its protein is CASSSTDRGGNQPQHF.

This chain links TRBV6-5 with TRBJ1-6, with a tentative D call TRBD1 (5 bases). This CDR3 has 15 residues. Trimming removed 2 bases from V and 6 bases from J, with 11 bases in between. Per germline, CDR1 MNHEY and CDR2 SVGAGI. CDR3 sequence (DNA): TGTGCCAGCAGTTACGGGGGGGTAGCTAATTCACCCCTCCACTTT. Its translation is CASSYGGVANSPLHF.

The table lists this clone with a count of one. The J gene is TRBJ1-1, the V gene TRBV6-5, with D perhaps TRBD1 (6 bases). The germline CDR1 and CDR2 sequences are MNHEY and SVGAGI. Trimming cost V 6 bases and J 0 bases, with 14 bases left between them. This CDR3 contains 15 residues. CDR3 loop: CASSFLGQMNTEAFF. The CDR3 DNA is TGTGCCAGCAGCTTCCTTGGACAGATGAACACTGAAGCTTTCTTT.

This chain connects TRBV6-1 to TRBJ1-6; 9 bases are shared with TRBD1. Trimming cost V 0 bases and J 7 bases; bases outside gene matches: 1. The CDR3 length is 15 residues. Per the germline V gene, CDR1 is MNHNS and CDR2 is SASEGT. The CDR3: CASSEADRGNSPLHF. CDR3 DNA sequence: TGTGCCAGCAGTGAAGCAGACAGGGGGAATTCACCCCTCCACTTT.

The genes are TRBV5-6 and TRBJ2-7, with unresolved D. This CDR3 has 14 residues. The germline CDR1 and CDR2 sequences are SGHDT and YYEEEE. Trimming stripped 2 bases from V and 0 bases from J, with 9 bases between. The CDR3 here is CASSLQTVSYEQYF. CDR3 nucleotide sequence: TGTGCCAGCAGCTTACAGACGGTCTCCTACGAGCAGTACTTC. Filled out from reference TRBV5-6 and TRBJ2-7, the complete variable domain reads DAGVTQSPTHLIKTRGQQVTLRCSPKSGHDTVSWYQQALGQGPQFIFQYYEEEERQRGNFPDRFSGHQFPNYSSELNVNALLLGDSALYLCASSLQTVSYEQYFGPGTRLTVT.

The gene calls are TRBV7-8 and TRBJ1-1; 7 bases are shared with TRBD1. Losses at the gene ends were 5 bases for V and 5 bases for J; bases not matched to a gene: 2. The germline V gene encodes CDR1 SGHVS and CDR2 FQNEAQ. CDR3 size: 12 residues. The CDR3 loop is CASSTGETEAFF. CDR3 sequence (DNA): TGTGCCAGCAGCACAGGGGAAACTGAAGCTTTCTTT.

V usage is TRBV6-2 or TRBV6-3 and J usage is TRBJ1-2; 8 bases align to TRBD1. With V trimmed by 4 bases and J by 4 bases, 5 bases remained unmatched. Germline-derived CDR1 and CDR2 are MNHEY and SVGEGT. The CDR3 spans 14 residues. The CDR3 spells CASSSRQGSYGYTF. CDR3 coding DNA: TGTGCCAGCAGTTCCCGACAGGGGAGCTATGGCTACACCTTC.

The chain joins TRBV2 to TRBJ1-1, with no clear D. Deletions cut 4 bases from V and 6 bases from J, with 6 bases between. The CDR3 totals 11 residues. Looked up from germline, CDR1 is SNHLY and CDR2 is FYNNEI. The CDR3 DNA is TGTGCCAGCAGTGCTCAGTCTGAAGCTTTCTTT. Encoded protein: CASSAQSEAFF.

The genes are TRBV10-3 and TRBJ1-5; 8 bases align to TRBD1. The V gene end was trimmed by 2 bases and the J gene end by 2 bases; junction bases not matched to a gene: 8. The length of the CDR3 is 17 residues. The germline V gene has CDR1 ENHRY and CDR2 SYGVKD. The CDR3 loop reads CAISEVRGQSRNQPQHF. In DNA, the CDR3 is TGTGCCATCAGTGAGGTCAGGGGGCAGTCGCGCAATCAGCCCCAGCATTTT.

The chain couples TRBV29-1 to TRBJ1-1; 8 nucleotides match TRBD1. The CDR3 consists of 13 residues. Germline CDR1 is SQVTM and CDR2 is ANQGSEA. Losses at the gene ends were 6 bases for V and 6 bases for J; bases not matched to a gene: 9. This chain's CDR3 is CSVLIQGAPEAFF. The CDR3 DNA is TGCAGCGTCCTCATCCAGGGGGCCCCTGAAGCTTTCTTT.

V usage is TRBV19 and J usage is TRBJ1-2; 7 nucleotides align to TRBD1. The V gene's germline CDR1 is LNHDA and CDR2 SQIVND (reference sequence). V shed 5 bases, J shed 2 bases, and the junction held 11 bases outside the gene matches. CDR3 length equals 16 residues. CDR3 sequence reads: CASSRTHGTANYGYTF. The CDR3 nucleotides are TGTGCCAGTAGTCGTACCCACGGGACAGCAAACTATGGCTACACCTTC. The full variable domain, completed using reference TRBV19 and TRBJ1-2, is DGGITQSPKYLFRKEGQNVTLSCEQNLNHDAMYWYRQDPGQGLRLIYYSQIVNDFQKGDIAEGYSVSREKKESFPLTVTSAQKNPTAFYLCASSRTHGTANYGYTFGSGTRLTVV.

The chain uses TRBV19 and TRBJ2-5, with D maybe TRBD2 (7 bases). The length of the CDR3 is 16 residues. Germline values: CDR1 LNHDA, CDR2 SQIVND (reference sequence). V dropped 4 bases and J dropped 5 bases, with 20 bases sitting between them. CDR3 nucleotides: TGTGCCAGTAGTACCTGGGGAGGGGGAACTGGGGAGACCCAGTACTTC. Translating gives CASSTWGGGTGETQYF.

V and J are TRBV9 and TRBJ2-7, with D perhaps TRBD2 (6 bases). The V and J ends lost 0 bases and 3 bases respectively, with 7 bases between them. This CDR3 has 13 residues. Germline V gives CDR1 SGDLS, CDR2 YYNGEE. The CDR3 sequence: CASSVDSGYEQYF. CDR3 DNA: TGTGCCAGCAGCGTAGATAGCGGCTACGAGCAGTACTTC. Complete variable domain (other parts from reference TRBV9 and TRBJ2-7): DSGVTQTPKHLITATGQRVTLRCSPRSGDLSVYWYQQSLDQGLQFLIQYYNGEERAKGNILERFSAQQFPDLHSELNLSSLELGDSALYFCASSVDSGYEQYFGPGTRLTVT.

This chain connects TRBV28 to TRBJ1-5; the D gene is possibly TRBD1 (5 bases). Germline CDR1 and CDR2: MDHEN and SYDVKM. The CDR3 loop spans 15 amino acids. Trimming stripped 3 bases from V and 2 bases from J, with 11 bases between. This CDR3 is CASSFSGFGNQPQHF. The CDR3 nucleotides read TGTGCCAGCAGTTTTTCAGGGTTTGGCAATCAGCCCCAGCATTTT.

The rearrangement joins TRBV5-1 to TRBJ1-2; possible D gene TRBD1, 6 bases. This CDR3 region has 15 residues. The germline CDR1 and CDR2 sequences are SGHRS and YFSETQ. The V end was cut by 0 bases, the J end by 5 bases, with 14 bases between. The CDR3 nucleotides read TGCGCCAGCAGCTTGGGGACAGCCCAGGGGTATGGCTACACCTTC. Its protein is CASSLGTAQGYGYTF.

The chain carries TRBV24-1 and TRBJ2-7; 7 nucleotides agree with TRBD2. Germline CDR1 KGHDR, CDR2 SFDVKD. The CDR3 is 14 amino acids. V shed 4 bases and J 4 bases; nucleotides not matched to a gene: 6. The CDR3 loop is CATSDTTSPYEQYF. The CDR3 DNA follows: TGTGCCACCAGTGACACGACTAGCCCTTACGAGCAGTACTTC.

This chain uses TRBV4-2 with TRBJ2-5; D is perhaps TRBD1 (5 bases). Trimming cost V 5 bases and J 0 bases, with 7 bases left between them. This CDR3 has 13 residues. Germline V lookup: CDR1 LGHNA, CDR2 YNFKEQ. The CDR3 loop is CASSSQDQETQYF. The DNA for the CDR3 is TGTGCCAGCAGCTCACAGGACCAAGAGACCCAGTACTTC.

Written as DNA, the CDR3 is TGTGCCAGCAGTTTAGGACAGGGGCCCAATCAGCCCCAGCATTTT. This encodes CASSLGQGPNQPQHF. The chain joins TRBV27 to TRBJ1-5; TRBD1 agrees at 9 bases. With V trimmed by 2 bases and J by 3 bases, 2 bases remained unmatched. Germline values: CDR1 MNHEY, CDR2 SMNVEV (reference sequence). The CDR3 totals 15 residues.

The V call is TRBV19, the J call TRBJ2-1, with TRBD2 identical over 12 bases. The CDR3 sequence is 17 residues long. The V and J ends lost 4 bases and 8 bases, in that order; junction bases with no gene match: 12. In germline, CDR1 is LNHDA, CDR2 SQIVND (reference sequence). This chain's CDR3 is CASSTGLAGSRSYEQFF. The DNA for the CDR3 is TGTGCCAGTAGTACGGGACTAGCGGGCAGCCGTAGTTATGAGCAGTTCTTC.

The count of this clone is one. The rearrangement joins TRBV27 to TRBJ2-4; a weak D match, TRBD1 (5 bases). V lost 5 bases, J lost 6 bases, and 14 bases lay in between. The germline V gene has CDR1 MNHEY and CDR2 SMNVEV (reference sequence). The CDR3 consists of 14 residues. CDR3 bases: TGTGCCAGCAGTACCCGGGCAGGGTCAAACATTCAGTACTTC. This sequence encodes CASSTRAGSNIQYF.